The 4 T cell receptor beta chains in this list originate from one sample, sequenced in a study of blood T cells in healthy people across ages. Primed by a sample-barcoded 5' primer and a J-beta primer mix, a second PCR proceeded for roughly 7 to 11 cycles. TCRdb fed the 5' RACE reads into MiXCR, producing one record per CDR3 protein. Among hundreds of thousands of distinct CDR3 sequences listed, roughly 50% were seen once. The material sequenced was blood. The receptors here all came from a man between 40 and 49 years old in good health.

On this clonotype: One junction end does not reproduce the germline sequence, and a read error may be involved. The CDR3 DNA reads as TGTGCCAGCAGCCGGGACAGGGGCTTCACAGACACGCAGTATTTT. Its translation is CASSRDRGFTDTQYF. The rearrangement links TRBV6-2 or TRBV6-3 to TRBJ2-3; 10 bases fit TRBD1. Germline V lookup: CDR1 MNHEY, CDR2 SVGEGT. This CDR3 is 15 amino acids long.

The chain joins TRBV5-6 to TRBJ1-1; TRBD1 agrees at 7 bases. Per the germline V gene, CDR1 is SGHDT and CDR2 is YYEEEE. The CDR3 spans 12 residues. J was trimmed by 6 bases and V by 6 bases; bases with no gene match: 5. The CDR3 sequence is CASTRGTAEAFF. For the CDR3, the DNA is TGTGCCAGCACCAGAGGGACAGCTGAAGCTTTCTTT.

V and J are TRBV27 and TRBJ2-7, with TRBD2 identical over 8 bases. Germline-derived CDR1 and CDR2 are MNHEY and SMNVEV (reference sequence). V was pared by 8 bases and J by 3 bases, with 21 bases of the junction left unmatched. The CDR3 is 18 residues long. CDR3 in amino acids: CASGDGAFPGGLGYEQYF. CDR3 DNA sequence: TGTGCCAGCGGAGACGGGGCCTTTCCGGGAGGGCTAGGCTACGAGCAGTACTTC.

CDR3 bases: TGCAGTGCTAGATCGGGGGTTGATCAGCCCCAGCATTTT. It specifies CSARSGVDQPQHF. The genes are TRBV20-1 and TRBJ1-5; a possible D gene is TRBD1 (5 bases). Trimming removed 2 bases at V and 5 bases at J, with 10 bases between. There are 13 residues in the CDR3. Germline CDR1 and CDR2: DFQATT and SNEGSKA (reference sequence).